The 21 T cell receptor beta chains in this list originate from one sample, sequenced in a study of Ad26.COV2.S vaccination and SARS-CoV-2 variants. The assay was immunoSEQ multiplex PCR, and TCRdb's table has in-frame clones only and misses some. The sample carries under 550,000 clones, 85% to 90% recorded once. Treatment given: 15 to 20 received Ad26.COV2.S at low or high dose, single or two shots; roughly 5 received placebo; per-sample allocation not given. Repertoires come from day 63 after the first vaccine or placebo injection. The material was peripheral blood, obtained in a trial of Ad26.COV2.S vaccine versus placebo. Every receptor here comes from a person between 18 and 65 years old who received the Ad26.COV2.S COVID-19 vaccine or a placebo.

This rearrangement joins TRBV6-6 to TRBJ2-1; TRBD1 agrees at 12 bases. Trimming took 7 bases from V and 7 from J; bases not matched to a gene: 5. Germline V gives CDR1 MNHNY, CDR2 SVGAGI (reference sequence). CDR3 length equals 14 residues. The CDR3 bases are TGTGCCAGCAATCCGGGACAGGGGGCTAATGAGCAGTTCTTC. Amino acids: CASNPGQGANEQFF.

V and J are TRBV18 and TRBJ2-5; 7 bases align to TRBD1. The V gene end was trimmed by 6 bases and the J gene end by 5 bases; junction bases not matched to a gene: 9. Germline V CDR1 and CDR2: KGHSH, LQKENI. The CDR3 contains 14 residues. This chain's CDR3 is CASSYTGAEETQYF. The CDR3 DNA is TGTGCCAGCTCGTATACAGGGGCTGAGGAGACCCAGTACTTC.

This rearrangement joins TRBV5-5 to TRBJ2-5; 8 bases agree with TRBD2. V gave up 4 bases and J gave up 5 bases; unmatched junction bases: 4. The CDR3 is 13 amino acids. Germline V gene lookup returns CDR1 SGHKS and CDR2 YYEKEE (reference sequence). The DNA of the CDR3 is TGTGCCAGCAGCCTGACTAGCGCGGAGACCCAGTACTTC. This sequence encodes CASSLTSAETQYF.

This chain joins TRBV5-6 and TRBJ2-2; unclear D gene. Germline-derived CDR1 and CDR2 are SGHDT and YYEEEE. The CDR3 sequence is 16 residues long. V lost 0 bases and J 5 bases, leaving 14 bases between the germline ends. CDR3 bases: TGTGCCAGCAGCTTGGCCAAGGCAGCTCAAACCGGGGAGCTGTTTTTT. It codes for CASSLAKAAQTGELFF.

The chain recombines TRBV28 with TRBJ2-7; D unresolved. This CDR3 region has 12 residues. In germline, CDR1 is MDHEN, CDR2 SYDVKM. The V end was cut by 6 bases, the J end by 4 bases, with 10 bases between. CDR3 in amino acids: CASRRTEYEQYF. The CDR3, as DNA: TGTGCCAGCAGACGGACGGAGTACGAGCAGTACTTC.

The chain recombines TRBV4-2 with TRBJ1-6; D unclear. This CDR3 has 17 residues. Looked up from germline, CDR1 is LGHNA and CDR2 is YNFKEQ. Trimming pared 1 base from V and 6 bases from J, leaving 16 bases between. CDR3 loop: CASSQVFAVGSNSPLHF. CDR3 sequence (DNA): TGTGCCAGCAGCCAAGTGTTTGCTGTTGGGTCTAATTCACCCCTCCACTTT.

This chain links TRBV11-2 with TRBJ2-2; D ambiguous. V lost 5 bases and J lost 8, with 9 bases in between. The CDR3 extends over 12 amino acids. The V gene's germline CDR1 is SGHAT and CDR2 FQNNGV. CDR3 loop: CASSPSIGELFF. Here the CDR3 DNA reads TGTGCCAGCAGCCCGTCTATAGGGGAGCTGTTTTTT.

This clone was picked up a small number of times. V is TRBV6-5 and J is TRBJ2-3; the match to TRBD1 covers 9 bases. CDR1 and CDR2 from the germline V gene are MNHEY and SVGAGI. The V gene end was trimmed by 6 bases and the J gene end by 1 base; junction bases not matched to a gene: 5. The CDR3 extends over 15 amino acids. CDR3 sequence reads: CASRQGQGGTDTQYF. For the CDR3, the DNA is TGTGCCAGCAGGCAGGGACAGGGTGGCACAGATACGCAGTATTTT.

This clone was seen a few times. The V call is TRBV7-3, the J call TRBJ1-2, with D possibly TRBD1 on 6 matching bases. The CDR3 has 14 residues. Per the germline V gene, CDR1 is SGHTA and CDR2 is FQGTGA. Trimming took off 0 bases at V and 3 bases at J, with 8 bases between the two ends. CDR3: CASSLTRTDYGYTF. CDR3 DNA: TGTGCCAGCAGCTTAACAAGGACAGACTATGGCTACACCTTC.

This sequence joins TRBV11-2 and TRBJ1-1; 9 bases fit TRBD1. The CDR3 runs 14 residues. Unmatched junction bases numbered 8, after V lost 1 base and J lost 11 bases. From germline, CDR1 is SGHAT and CDR2 FQNNGV. CDR3 region: CASSLVGTGQGAFF. In nucleotides, the CDR3 is TGTGCCAGCAGCTTAGTGGGGACAGGGCAAGGTGCTTTCTTT.

This chain links TRBV3-1 (or the pseudogene TRBV3-2) with TRBJ2-2, with 10 bases lining up with TRBD1. Germline V gene data show CDR1 as LGHDT and CDR2 as YNNKEL (reference sequence). The V and J ends lost 4 bases and 3 bases, in that order; junction bases with no gene match: 5. The CDR3 extends over 16 amino acids. Here the CDR3 reads CASSPTGTGDTGELFF. In nucleotides, the CDR3 is TGTGCCAGCAGCCCTACAGGGACAGGGGACACCGGGGAGCTGTTTTTT.

The gene calls are TRBV28 and TRBJ2-3; 7 bases are a match to TRBD2. This CDR3 has 16 residues. The junction had 10 bases not matched to a gene; V was cut back by 6 bases and J by 1 base. Germline V gene sequence: CDR1 MDHEN, CDR2 SYDVKM. The CDR3 DNA sequence: TGTGCCAGCAGCCAATTCCGGGGGGTTCGCACAGATACGCAGTATTTT. Its protein is CASSQFRGVRTDTQYF.

The rearrangement uses TRBV9 and TRBJ1-5; D is undetermined. CDR1 and CDR2 (germline): SGDLS, YYNGEE. The CDR3 consists of 15 residues. Trimming cost V 7 bases and J 0 bases, with 14 bases left between them. CDR3 DNA sequence: TGTGCCAGCGGAAGGACGGTCGATAGCAATCAGCCCCAGCATTTT. It is translated as CASGRTVDSNQPQHF.

CDR3 in DNA: TGCGCCAGCAGCTTAGGGGCGGGGGTTTACAATGAGCAGTTCTTC. It codes for CASSLGAGVYNEQFF. The chain is built from TRBV5-1 and TRBJ2-1; 7 bases align to TRBD2. CDR1 and CDR2 from the germline V gene are SGHRS and YFSETQ. The CDR3 sequence is 15 residues long. The V segment lost 2 bases and the J segment 4 bases; nucleotides outside the gene matches: 6.

CDR3 in DNA: TGCGCCAGCAGCTTGGACGATAATTCACCCCTCCACTTT. It specifies CASSLDDNSPLHF. The chain joins TRBV5-1 to TRBJ1-6; D remains unclear. The germline V gene encodes CDR1 SGHRS and CDR2 YFSETQ. The CDR3 covers 13 residues. V lost 0 bases, J lost 5 bases, and 3 bases lay in between.

The chain carries TRBV6-6 and TRBJ1-6; D remains unclear. The germline V and J ends were trimmed by 6 bases and 0 bases, with 9 bases remaining between them. This CDR3 has 15 residues. Germline V gene data show CDR1 as MNHNY and CDR2 as SVGAGI (reference sequence). CDR3 nucleotides: TGTGCCAGCAGGCCCCAGCCCTCCTATAATTCACCCCTCCACTTT. It yields the protein CASRPQPSYNSPLHF.

This sequence joins TRBV7-9 and TRBJ2-2; 8 bases fit TRBD2. This CDR3 region has 13 residues. Trimming removed 11 bases from V and 0 bases from J; junction bases left unmatched: 2. Germline lookup yields CDR1 SEHNR and CDR2 FQNEAQ (reference sequence). The CDR3: CAGRGANTGELFF. The CDR3 region has the DNA TGTGCCGGGCGGGGGGCGAACACCGGGGAGCTGTTTTTT.

The chain recombines TRBV9 with TRBJ1-1; D ambiguous. The germline V and J ends were trimmed by 1 base and 4 bases, with 14 bases remaining between them. In germline, CDR1 is SGDLS, CDR2 YYNGEE. The CDR3 covers 15 residues. CDR3 residues: CASSVSQSVLTEAFF. The CDR3 nucleotides are TGTGCCAGCAGCGTATCTCAATCGGTACTCACTGAAGCTTTCTTT.

The chain combines TRBV7-8 with TRBJ1-6; 7 nucleotides match TRBD1. The CDR3 runs 17 residues. V lost 5 bases to trimming and J lost 3 bases; unmatched junction nucleotides: 10. In germline, CDR1 is SGHVS, CDR2 FQNEAQ. The CDR3 loop reads CASSPPGQLIYNSPLHF. In nucleotides, the CDR3 is TGTGCCAGCAGCCCCCCGGGACAGCTGATCTATAATTCACCCCTCCACTTT.

V usage is TRBV11-1 and J usage is TRBJ2-3; D not resolved. Per the germline V gene, CDR1 is SGHAT and CDR2 is FQDESV (reference sequence). The CDR3 sequence is 16 residues long. Trimming cost V 3 bases and J 4 bases, with 17 bases left between them. CDR3 residues: CASSLAASGPPDTQYF. The CDR3 DNA sequence: TGTGCCAGCAGCTTGGCGGCGTCTGGCCCCCCAGATACGCAGTATTTT. Variable domain in full (rest from reference TRBV11-1 and TRBJ2-3): EAEVAQSPRYKITEKSQAVAFWCDPISGHATLYWYRQILGQGPELLVQFQDESVVDDSQLPKDRFSAERLKGVDSTLKIQPAELGDSAMYLCASSLAASGPPDTQYFGPGTRLTVL.

This clone turned up a few times. The chain uses TRBV6-2 or TRBV6-3 and TRBJ2-1; 13 nucleotides agree with TRBD2. CDR1 is MNHEY and CDR2 is SVGEGT in the germline V gene. There are 15 residues in the CDR3. V gave up 5 bases and J gave up 6 bases; unmatched junction bases: 4. The CDR3 sequence: CASSETSGGSNEQFF. The CDR3 DNA sequence: TGTGCCAGCAGTGAGACTAGCGGGGGGTCCAATGAGCAGTTCTTC.